The T cell receptor (beta chain) under discussion was sequenced for a study of OX40 agonist ivuxolimab in advanced cancers. The overall study: From about 23 to 85 years was the age range, with a mean of roughly 59 years, and approximately 80% were male. Partial responses were achieved by three patients, of whom one had hepatocellular carcinoma and two had cutaneous melanoma. Overall study results and limits: Normalized T-cell clonal expansion was also low in a subset of nonresponders. At doses 0.1 to 3.0 mg/kg, CD4+ and CD8+ clones expanded.

The ends were cut back, 3 bases at V and 7 bases at J, with 13 bases in the middle. Per the germline V gene, CDR1 is LGHNA and CDR2 is YSLEER. The CDR3 runs to 14 residues. Some clones are missing from TCRdb's copy, which holds only in-frame ones; the method was immunoSEQ multiplex PCR. The table lists some 57,000 clones, roughly 80% of them singletons, with about 3.9% in the top ten. This clone is categorized as medium-sized. Its antigen remains unidentified. This clonotype was sampled from an adult with an advanced solid tumor such as melanoma, head and neck, liver or kidney cancer. The chain is built from TRBV4-3 and TRBJ2-1; a weak D match, TRBD1 (5 bases). The sample was CD4+ or CD8+ T cells sorted from blood, taken in a trial of the OX40 agonist ivuxolimab. CDR3 sequence (DNA): TGCGCCAGCAGCCAGGTGACAGTTAGGAATGAGCAGTTCTTC. Translated: CASSQVTVRNEQFF.